The 19 T cell receptor beta chains presented below share a single source sample, sequenced in a study of shared clonotypes between healthy human individuals. Assay: immunoSEQ multiplex PCR; the TCRdb copy retains only in-frame clones and omits some. The sample includes about 470,000 clones, about 85% of them seen just once. What was sequenced was PBMCs. The receptors stem from a middle-aged woman in good health. Some clones in this sample may be carry-over from other donors' samples.

The chain couples TRBV7-9 to TRBJ2-3, with D possibly being TRBD2 (6 bases). Germline-derived CDR1 and CDR2 are SEHNR and FQNEAQ (reference sequence). The length of the CDR3 is 14 residues. Trimming stripped 2 bases from V and 1 base from J, with 7 bases between. The CDR3 sequence is CASSLPGGTDTQYF. CDR3 DNA sequence: TGTGCCAGCAGCTTACCGGGGGGCACAGATACGCAGTATTTT.

Turning to this clone: At one of its ends the junction is not consistent with the germline gene, which may arise from a read error. The rearrangement uses TRBV7-9 and TRBJ2-3; D is ambiguous. The CDR3 runs 12 residues. CDR1 is SEHNR and CDR2 is FQNEAQ in the germline V gene (reference sequence). CDR3 DNA sequence: TGTGCCAGCAGCTTAGATCGGTCTACGCAGTGTTTT. It specifies CASSLDRSTQCF.

The J gene is TRBJ1-4, the V gene TRBV30; D remains unclear. From germline, CDR1 is GTSNPN and CDR2 SVGIG (reference sequence). Trimming removed 3 bases at V and 8 bases at J, with 13 bases between. The CDR3 sequence is 13 residues long. CDR3 residues: CAWSGRAGEKLFF. The CDR3 DNA reads as TGTGCCTGGAGCGGTCGGGCGGGAGAAAAACTGTTTTTT.

This chain joins TRBV12-5 and TRBJ2-1; TRBD1 or TRBD2 may be the D gene (5 bases each). Trimming stripped 6 bases from V and 6 bases from J, with 15 bases between. This CDR3 spans 14 amino acids. The germline CDR1 and CDR2 sequences are LGHNT and FRNRAP. This chain's CDR3 is CASGGTSGVNEQFF. CDR3 DNA sequence: TGTGCTAGTGGAGGGACCTCTGGGGTCAATGAGCAGTTCTTC.

This sequence joins TRBV9 and TRBJ1-2; maybe TRBD1 (5 bases). Looked up from germline, CDR1 is SGDLS and CDR2 is YYNGEE. The CDR3 extends over 12 amino acids. Trimming stripped 3 bases from V and 7 bases from J, with 10 bases between. CDR3 nucleotide sequence: TGTGCCAGCAGCGCCCTCCAGGGTGGCTACACCTTC. Amino acid sequence: CASSALQGGYTF.

V and J are TRBV27 and TRBJ2-7; 7 bases are a match to TRBD1. CDR3 length equals 12 residues. The V gene's germline CDR1 is MNHEY and CDR2 SMNVEV (reference sequence). The V and J ends lost 5 bases and 6 bases, in that order; junction bases with no gene match: 4. CDR3 protein: CASSLRQGEQYF. The CDR3 DNA is TGTGCCAGCAGTCTCCGACAGGGCGAGCAGTACTTC.

The chain joins TRBV18 to TRBJ1-1; D not certain. The V end lost 5 bases, the J end lost 0 bases, and 13 bases lay between the germline ends. CDR3 length equals 15 residues. Germline-derived CDR1 and CDR2 are KGHSH and LQKENI. CDR3 in amino acids: CASSTGDGMNTEAFF. DNA of the CDR3: TGTGCCAGCTCAACCGGGGATGGCATGAACACTGAAGCTTTCTTT.

Only one count was recorded for this clone. The chain uses TRBV9 and TRBJ2-1; D is uncertain. This CDR3 spans 16 amino acids. V shed 3 bases and J shed 5 bases, with 18 bases lying between them. Germline CDR1 SGDLS, CDR2 YYNGEE. The CDR3 here is CASSAQLIPRNNEQFF. In DNA, the CDR3 is TGTGCCAGCAGCGCCCAACTAATCCCACGGAACAATGAGCAGTTCTTC. Drawing the rest from reference TRBV9 and TRBJ2-1, the complete variable domain is DSGVTQTPKHLITATGQRVTLRCSPRSGDLSVYWYQQSLDQGLQFLIQYYNGEERAKGNILERFSAQQFPDLHSELNLSSLELGDSALYFCASSAQLIPRNNEQFFGPGTRLTVL.

This clone was observed once. The genes are TRBV30 and TRBJ2-1; 10 nucleotides match TRBD2. Germline V gene sequence: CDR1 GTSNPN, CDR2 SVGIG (reference sequence). CDR3 length: 14 amino acids. V lost 2 bases and J lost 12; bases outside the gene matches: 10. CDR3: CAWSSLAGAGWQFF. The CDR3 DNA sequence: TGTGCCTGGAGTTCGCTAGCGGGGGCGGGTTGGCAGTTCTTC.

CDR3 sequence (DNA): TGTGCCAGCAGCCAAGGGGAGGGGGAATACGCCGAGCAGTACTTC. This codes for CASSQGEGEYAEQYF. The chain carries TRBV7-3 and TRBJ2-5; TRBD2 might be the D (7 bases). The J call may be wrong; the DNA end is better matched by TRBJ2-7. The CDR3 length is 15 residues. Germline-derived CDR1 and CDR2 are SGHTA and FQGTGA.

The chain uses TRBV15 and TRBJ2-7; possible D gene TRBD1, 6 bases. The length of the CDR3 is 14 residues. V dropped 0 bases and J dropped 2 bases, with 8 bases sitting between them. The germline CDR1 and CDR2 sequences are LNHNV and YYDKDF (reference sequence). Here the CDR3 DNA reads TGTGCCACCAGCAGAGATGGACAGCCCTACGAGCAGTACTTC. Residues: CATSRDGQPYEQYF.

As for this clone: Germline and junction disagree at one end, which may indicate a read error. The chain joins TRBV11-1 to TRBJ2-7; TRBD2 agrees at 9 bases. This CDR3 contains 14 residues. Germline-derived CDR1 and CDR2 are SGHAT and FQDESV (reference sequence). The CDR3 DNA reads as TGTGCCGGCAGCTTACAGCGGGGGGTCTTCGAGCAGTACTTC. This gives the protein CAGSLQRGVFEQYF.

The rearrangement joins TRBV7-3 to TRBJ2-1, with D possibly TRBD1 on 6 matching bases. The V end lost 2 bases, the J end lost 2 bases, and 7 bases lay between the germline ends. The CDR3 totals 14 residues. CDR1 and CDR2 from the germline V gene are SGHTA and FQGTGA. The CDR3 region is CASSLQGTYNEQFF. CDR3 sequence (DNA): TGTGCCAGCAGCTTACAGGGGACCTACAATGAGCAGTTCTTC.

The gene calls are TRBV2 and TRBJ2-3; no clear D gene. The CDR3 has 14 amino acids. Trimming cost V 4 bases and J 1 base, with 9 bases left between them. The germline V gene has CDR1 SNHLY and CDR2 FYNNEI. CDR3 residues: CASSGVRGTDTQYF. CDR3 nucleotides: TGTGCCAGCAGTGGGGTACGAGGCACAGATACGCAGTATTTT.

The rearrangement links TRBV7-2 to TRBJ2-5; 9 positions match TRBD1. Near its end, the DNA agrees better with TRBJ2-7, so the J call may be wrong. The CDR3 extends over 16 amino acids. Germline values: CDR1 SGHTA, CDR2 FQGNSA. CDR3 region: CASSLKGTGKTYEQYF. In DNA, the CDR3 is TGTGCCAGCAGCTTAAAGGGGACAGGGAAAACCTACGAGCAGTACTTC.

Only a few counts were recorded for this clone. This rearrangement joins TRBV2 to TRBJ1-3; 10 bases align to TRBD1. Looked up from germline, CDR1 is SNHLY and CDR2 is FYNNEI. The CDR3 runs 13 residues. With 6 bases clipped from V and 8 bases from J, the junction kept 4 bases outside the gene matches. CDR3 DNA sequence: TGTGCCAGCAGGGGGGACAGGGGTCACACCATATATTTT. Its protein is CASRGDRGHTIYF.

As for this clone: The same CDR3 can be traced to other DNA sequences in this sample. The chain has TRBV5-1 and TRBJ2-5, with D unclear. Germline CDR1 and CDR2: SGHRS and YFSETQ. The CDR3 runs 13 residues. V lost 0 bases, J lost 2 bases, and 5 bases lay in between. This CDR3 is CASSLEAQETQYF. CDR3 nucleotides: TGCGCCAGCAGCTTGGAGGCACAAGAGACCCAGTACTTC.

This chain uses TRBV4-3 with TRBJ1-1; D may be TRBD1 (6 bases). The CDR3 totals 16 residues. Trimming pared 2 bases from V and 1 base from J, leaving 14 bases between. Per the germline V gene, CDR1 is LGHNA and CDR2 is YSLEER. CDR3 residues: CASSQNPGGRNTEAFF. CDR3 sequence (DNA): TGCGCCAGCAGCCAAAATCCGGGGGGGCGGAACACTGAAGCTTTCTTT.

J is TRBJ1-6 and V is TRBV7-8; D unclear. Per the germline V gene, CDR1 is SGHVS and CDR2 is FQNEAQ. Between the trimmed V and J ends, which lost 2 bases and 4 bases, there was a span of 3 bases. This CDR3 comprises 13 residues. The CDR3 here is CASSLRYNSPLHF. The CDR3 DNA reads TGTGCCAGCAGCTTACGGTATAATTCACCCCTCCACTTT.